The 19 T cell receptor beta chains presented below share a single source sample, sequenced in a study of memory CD4+ T cells and cytomegalovirus serostatus. The sort gate was single viable CD3+CD4+CD8-CD45RO+ cells for memory CD4+ T cells. Only in-frame clones appear in the TCRdb table, and some are missing; sequencing was by immunoSEQ multiplex PCR. The data show over 65,000 clones, 76% seen once. The sequencing input was memory CD4+ T cells from blood. The receptors stem from an adult in good health and CMV-seropositive.

The rearrangement joins TRBV7-8 to TRBJ2-2; 14 nucleotides line up with TRBD2. Germline V gene data show CDR1 as SGHVS and CDR2 as FQNEAQ. The CDR3 sequence is 19 residues long. With 5 bases clipped from V and 3 bases from J, the junction kept 11 bases outside the gene matches. For the CDR3, the DNA is TGTGCCAGCAGCCCTTCCGGGACTAGCGGGAGTGGGGACACCGGGGAGCTGTTTTTT. It is translated as CASSPSGTSGSGDTGELFF.

This chain joins TRBV30 and TRBJ1-4; the match to TRBD1 covers 10 bases. This CDR3 is built from 14 residues. Germline loops: CDR1 GTSNPN, CDR2 SVGIG (reference sequence). V shed 1 base and J 5 bases; nucleotides not matched to a gene: 1. Here the CDR3 reads CAWSGGQGNEKLFF. CDR3 DNA: TGTGCCTGGAGTGGGGGACAGGGGAATGAAAAACTGTTTTTT.

The J gene is TRBJ2-1, the V gene TRBV6-5; 10 nucleotides agree with TRBD2. Trimming cost V 2 bases and J 7 bases; bases outside gene matches: 5. Per the germline V gene, CDR1 is MNHEY and CDR2 is SVGAGI. The CDR3 covers 15 residues. The CDR3 bases are TGTGCCAGCAGTTACCGTAGCGGGAGGAGTAATGAGCAGTTCTTC. Translating it yields CASSYRSGRSNEQFF.

This chain uses TRBV6-6 with TRBJ1-1; unclear D gene. Germline V gene lookup returns CDR1 MNHNY and CDR2 SVGAGI (reference sequence). Trimming took off 2 bases at V and 0 bases at J, with 13 bases between the two ends. There are 16 residues in the CDR3. This chain's CDR3 is CASSYPSGVMNTEAFF. The CDR3 nucleotides are TGTGCCAGCAGTTACCCCTCAGGAGTAATGAACACTGAAGCTTTCTTT.

The J gene is TRBJ2-1, the V gene TRBV28, with 9 positions matching TRBD2. Germline V gene data show CDR1 as MDHEN and CDR2 as SYDVKM. The CDR3 is 20 residues long. Unmatched junction bases numbered 24, after V lost 2 bases and J lost 10 bases. CDR3 residues: CASSLMWLVGRGGLRGEQFF. The CDR3 DNA is TGTGCCAGCAGTTTAATGTGGCTCGTGGGGCGGGGGGGCCTTCGAGGCGAGCAGTTCTTC.

There are many counts of this clone. The J gene is TRBJ1-1, the V gene TRBV7-6; possibly TRBD1 for D (5 bases). The germline V gene has CDR1 SGHVS and CDR2 FNYEAQ. The CDR3 has 13 residues. V was cut by 5 bases and J by 0 bases, with 7 bases left in between. CDR3 DNA: TGTGCCAGCAGCCGACAGCTGAACACTGAAGCTTTCTTT. It codes for CASSRQLNTEAFF.

The V and J genes are TRBV5-4 and TRBJ2-5; 11 positions agree with TRBD2. After removal of 2 bases from V and 1 base from J, the junction contained 4 bases not matched to a gene. CDR1 and CDR2 from the germline V gene are SGHNT and YYREEE (reference sequence). The CDR3 spans 16 residues. This CDR3 reads CASSFPSGGSQETQYF. The CDR3 DNA reads TGTGCCAGCAGCTTCCCTAGCGGGGGGAGCCAAGAGACCCAGTACTTC.

This rearrangement joins TRBV4-1 to TRBJ1-4, with TRBD1 identical over 7 bases. V lost 4 bases and J lost 5; bases outside the gene matches: 7. The CDR3 length is 15 residues. Germline V gene lookup returns CDR1 MGHRA and CDR2 YSYEKL. CDR3 coding DNA: TGCGCCAGCAGCCCCCCGACAGGGATAAATGAAAAACTGTTTTTT. Residues: CASSPPTGINEKLFF.

The gene calls are TRBV5-4 and TRBJ2-7; 9 bases are shared with TRBD1. The CDR3 loop spans 17 amino acids. The V gene's germline CDR1 is SGHNT and CDR2 YYREEE (reference sequence). V lost 1 base and J lost 5; bases outside the gene matches: 13. CDR3 DNA: TGTGCCAGCAGCTTGACAGGGGGCGGATCCCACCGGGACGAGCAGTACTTC. Protein product: CASSLTGGGSHRDEQYF.

DNA for the CDR3: TGCGCCAGCAGTGAGTCTATAGGCACAGATACGCAGTATTTT. Translation: CASSESIGTDTQYF. V usage is TRBV10-1 and J usage is TRBJ2-3; D remains unclear. CDR1 and CDR2 from the germline V gene are WNHNN and SYGVQD (reference sequence). V was cut by 0 bases and J by 1 base, with 5 bases left in between. The CDR3 has 14 amino acids.

V usage is TRBV28 and J usage is TRBJ1-2; D is unclear. The germline gives CDR1 MDHEN, CDR2 SYDVKM. V was shortened by 5 bases and J by 8 bases, with 12 bases between the two germline ends. The CDR3 is made up of 12 amino acids. The CDR3 region has the DNA TGTGCCAGCAGTGTCGACATACACGGCTACACCTTC. Amino acid sequence: CASSVDIHGYTF.

This chain connects TRBV19 to TRBJ1-1, with D uncertain. The V gene's germline CDR1 is LNHDA and CDR2 SQIVND (reference sequence). The V end was cut by 0 bases, the J end by 5 bases, with 13 bases between. The CDR3 consists of 15 residues. CDR3 DNA: TGTGCCAGTAGTATAGATCAGGCCCTGAGGACTGAAGCTTTCTTT. Its translation: CASSIDQALRTEAFF. The whole variable domain, remainder taken from reference TRBV19 and TRBJ1-1, is DGGITQSPKYLFRKEGQNVTLSCEQNLNHDAMYWYRQDPGQGLRLIYYSQIVNDFQKGDIAEGYSVSREKKESFPLTVTSAQKNPTAFYLCASSIDQALRTEAFFGQGTRLTVV.

This chain uses TRBV7-2 with TRBJ2-1; D might be TRBD1 (6 bases). The CDR3 covers 13 residues. Germline V gene lookup returns CDR1 SGHTA and CDR2 FQGNSA. V was shortened by 4 bases and J by 11 bases, with 15 bases between the two germline ends. In DNA, the CDR3 is TGTGCCAGCAGCTCCACCGGGACATCGAAGCAGTTCTTC. This translates into CASSSTGTSKQFF.

This chain uses TRBV9 with TRBJ2-5; perhaps TRBD2 as D (7 bases). The V and J ends lost 4 bases and 2 bases respectively, with 15 bases between them. This CDR3 is built from 15 residues. Germline-derived CDR1 and CDR2 are SGDLS and YYNGEE. The CDR3 reads CASSLRGGVQETQYF. The CDR3 DNA is TGTGCCAGCAGCCTGCGAGGGGGGGTGCAAGAGACCCAGTACTTC.

In its sample, this clone was seen a few times. V gene TRBV2 combines with J gene TRBJ2-1; possible D gene TRBD2, 5 bases. Germline assignment: CDR1 SNHLY and CDR2 FYNNEI. Between the trimmed V and J ends, which lost 5 bases and 8 bases, there was a span of 13 bases. This CDR3 contains 13 residues. CDR3 residues: CASSTDLRDEQFF. CDR3 DNA: TGTGCCAGCAGTACGGACTTAAGGGATGAGCAGTTCTTC.

V is TRBV19 and J is TRBJ2-1; 11 bases are a match to TRBD1. V lost 7 bases to trimming and J lost 2 bases; unmatched junction nucleotides: 4. In germline, CDR1 is LNHDA, CDR2 SQIVND (reference sequence). The CDR3 loop spans 15 amino acids. In nucleotides, the CDR3 is TGTGCCAGTACCAGGACAGGGGGCACCTACAATGAGCAGTTCTTC. This translates into CASTRTGGTYNEQFF.

The chain employs TRBV7-9 and TRBJ2-7; TRBD2 is a possible D gene (5 bases). The CDR3 spans 13 residues. Trimming stripped 0 bases from V and 6 bases from J, with 9 bases between. Per germline, CDR1 SEHNR and CDR2 FQNEAQ (reference sequence). The CDR3 DNA follows: TGTGCCAGCAGCTTAGCGGGAGTCCGCGAGCAGTACTTC. Translating it yields CASSLAGVREQYF. The full variable domain, rest sourced from reference TRBV7-9 and TRBJ2-7, is DTGVSQNPRHKITKRGQNVTFRCDPISEHNRLYWYRQTLGQGPEFLTYFQNEAQLEKSRLLSDRFSAERPKGSFSTLEIQRTEQGDSAMYLCASSLAGVREQYFGPGTRLTVT.

The rearrangement uses TRBV7-8 and TRBJ1-5; D is possibly TRBD1 (5 bases). Looked up from germline, CDR1 is SGHVS and CDR2 is FQNEAQ. V was trimmed by 5 bases and J by 6 bases, leaving 11 bases between them. CDR3 length equals 13 residues. The CDR3: CASSVGGGQPQHF. Here the CDR3 DNA reads TGTGCCAGCAGCGTAGGTGGGGGTCAGCCCCAGCATTTT.

The genes are TRBV7-2 and TRBJ1-3; 7 nucleotides agree with TRBD1. The junction had 7 bases not matched to a gene; V was cut back by 4 bases and J by 4 bases. This CDR3 contains 15 residues. Germline lookup yields CDR1 SGHTA and CDR2 FQGNSA. The CDR3 region is CASSSTGTAGNTIYF. The CDR3, as DNA: TGTGCCAGCAGCTCCACAGGGACAGCGGGAAACACCATATATTTT.